This T cell receptor (beta chain) was observed in a study of CD8 T cell repertoires and HIV-1 epitope variants. Trimming pared 3 bases from V and 7 bases from J, leaving 10 bases between. The CDR3 is made up of 13 amino acids. Germline V gene lookup returns CDR1 MNHEY and CDR2 SMNVEV (reference sequence). Worth noting for this clone: The target antigen is unknown.

Data came from immunoSEQ multiplex PCR; TCRdb stores just in-frame clones and leaves some out. The table has 6,000 to 8,000 clones, more than 60% seen once. Input material: cultured CD8+ T cells derived from PBMCs. J is TRBJ2-1 and V is TRBV27, with a tentative D call TRBD1 (6 bases). The clonotype originates from a male donor with HIV. CDR3 loop: CASSLSGANEQFF. As DNA, the CDR3 is TGTGCCAGCAGTTTGTCAGGGGCGAATGAGCAGTTCTTC.